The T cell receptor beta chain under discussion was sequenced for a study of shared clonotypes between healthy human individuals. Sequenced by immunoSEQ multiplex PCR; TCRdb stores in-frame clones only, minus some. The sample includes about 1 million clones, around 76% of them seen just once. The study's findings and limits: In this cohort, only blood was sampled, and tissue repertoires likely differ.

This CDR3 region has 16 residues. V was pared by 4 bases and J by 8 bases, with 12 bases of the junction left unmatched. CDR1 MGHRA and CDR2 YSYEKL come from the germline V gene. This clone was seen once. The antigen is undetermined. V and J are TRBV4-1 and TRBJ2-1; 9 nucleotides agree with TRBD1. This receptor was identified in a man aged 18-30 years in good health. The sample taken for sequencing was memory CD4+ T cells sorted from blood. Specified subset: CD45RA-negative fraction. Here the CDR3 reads CASSRTFGTGWDEQFF. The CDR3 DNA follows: TGCGCCAGCAGCCGGACCTTCGGGACAGGGTGGGATGAGCAGTTCTTC.